This T cell receptor (beta chain) came from a study of Ad26.COV2.S vaccination and SARS-CoV-2 variants. Produced via immunoSEQ multiplex PCR; TCRdb's table is partial and in-frame only. The sample comprises approximately 500,000 clones, roughly 89% of which are singletons, and roughly 13% rests with the top ten. As for treatment: around 19 received Ad26.COV2.S at low or high dose, single or two shots; a few received placebo; per-sample allocation not given. Sampling happened 63 days after the first vaccine or placebo injection. This CDR3 contains 15 residues. V lost 4 bases to trimming and J lost 0 bases; unmatched junction nucleotides: 2. Germline CDR1 ENHRY, CDR2 SYGVKD.

The rearrangement uses TRBV10-3 and TRBJ2-3, with TRBD2 identical over 9 bases. Sequenced here: peripheral blood, sampled in a trial of Ad26.COV2.S vaccine versus placebo. This receptor was obtained from a person between 18 and 65 years old who received the Ad26.COV2.S COVID-19 vaccine or a placebo. This CDR3 reads CAISATSGSTDTQYF. CDR3 sequence (DNA): TGTGCCATCAGTGCGACTAGCGGAAGCACAGATACGCAGTATTTT.